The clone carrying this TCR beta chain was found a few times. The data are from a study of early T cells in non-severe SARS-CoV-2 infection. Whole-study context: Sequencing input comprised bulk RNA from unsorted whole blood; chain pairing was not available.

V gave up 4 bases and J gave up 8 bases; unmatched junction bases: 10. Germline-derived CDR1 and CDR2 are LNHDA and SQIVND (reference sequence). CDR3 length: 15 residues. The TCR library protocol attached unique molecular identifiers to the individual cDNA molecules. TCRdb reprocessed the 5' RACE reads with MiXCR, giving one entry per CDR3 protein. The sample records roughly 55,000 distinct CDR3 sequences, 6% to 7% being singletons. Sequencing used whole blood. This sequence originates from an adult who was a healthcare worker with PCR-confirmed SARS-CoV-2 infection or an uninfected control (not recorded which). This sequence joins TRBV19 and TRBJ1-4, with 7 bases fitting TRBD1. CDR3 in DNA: TGTGCCAGTAGTACCCAATCGACAGGGCAGGAAAAACTGTTTTTT. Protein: CASSTQSTGQEKLFF.